Below, 9 T cell receptor beta chains from the same sample are listed, as sequenced in a study of cytomegalovirus exposure and HLA in healthy donors. The PCR had 60 Vbeta and 13 Jbeta primers. TCRdb's table, derived via immunoSEQ multiplex PCR, lists solely in-frame clones and lacks some. This sample's clone table lists roughly 65,000 clones. The sequenced sample was PBMCs. Receptors originate from a boy between 10 and 17 years old in good health and CMV-seronegative.

The chain uses TRBV6-6 and TRBJ2-3; D is possibly TRBD1 (5 bases). From germline, CDR1 is MNHNY and CDR2 SVGAGI (reference sequence). V was pared by 6 bases and J by 2 bases, with 6 bases between. The CDR3 is 12 amino acids. CDR3 coding DNA: TGTGCCAGCAGAGGGGCCACAGATACGCAGTATTTT. This sequence encodes CASRGATDTQYF.

The rearrangement uses TRBV30 and TRBJ1-2; 8 bases fit TRBD1. The CDR3 totals 13 residues. Germline assignment: CDR1 GTSNPN and CDR2 SVGIG (reference sequence). With V trimmed by 2 bases and J by 8 bases, 7 bases remained unmatched. This CDR3 is CAWSLSGGGGYTF. The DNA for the CDR3 is TGTGCCTGGAGTCTTTCAGGGGGCGGCGGCTACACCTTC.

Notes on this clone: The sample contains more than one DNA sequence encoding this CDR3. The rearrangement joins TRBV19 to TRBJ1-1, with D unresolved. This CDR3 spans 16 amino acids. Between the trimmed V and J ends, which lost 5 bases and 1 base, there was a span of 17 bases. CDR1 and CDR2 (germline): LNHDA, SQIVND (reference sequence). CDR3 residues: CASSPRAGSRNTEAFF. Here the CDR3 DNA reads TGTGCCAGTAGTCCCCGGGCGGGGTCTCGGAACACTGAAGCTTTCTTT.

The chain joins TRBV6-6 to TRBJ1-1; 9 positions agree with TRBD1. CDR1 is MNHNY and CDR2 is SVGAGI in the germline V gene (reference sequence). J gave up 1 base and V 5 bases, and 8 bases lay outside the gene matches. This CDR3 is 16 amino acids long. The CDR3 DNA reads TGTGCCAGCAGTACGGGACAGGGAGATCCGAACACTGAAGCTTTCTTT. It specifies CASSTGQGDPNTEAFF.

This chain links TRBV6-1 with TRBJ1-5, with TRBD1 matching over 10 bases. CDR3 length equals 13 residues. CDR1 is MNHNS and CDR2 is SASEGT in the germline V gene. The ends lost 8 bases at V and 6 bases at J; junction bases unmatched: 4. The chain's CDR3 is CASETGGGQPQHF. In nucleotides, the CDR3 is TGTGCCAGCGAGACAGGGGGCGGTCAGCCCCAGCATTTT.

The rearrangement joins TRBV19 to TRBJ1-5; the match to TRBD1 covers 9 bases. Unmatched junction bases numbered 3, after V lost 3 bases and J lost 6 bases. Looked up from germline, CDR1 is LNHDA and CDR2 is SQIVND (reference sequence). The CDR3 consists of 14 residues. CDR3: CASSMGQGGQPQHF. DNA for the CDR3: TGTGCCAGTAGTATGGGACAGGGCGGTCAGCCCCAGCATTTT.

The V gene is TRBV5-4, the J gene TRBJ1-1; perhaps TRBD1 as D (5 bases). V lost 4 bases, J lost 7 bases, and 20 bases lay in between. From germline, CDR1 is SGHNT and CDR2 YYREEE (reference sequence). The CDR3 consists of 15 residues. CDR3 bases: TGTGCCAGCAGCCTCCGGGGGATTTCAGTCGGTGAAGCTTTCTTT. It encodes CASSLRGISVGEAFF.

This chain's CDR3 is CASSRAGGGYTF. CDR3 sequence (DNA): TGTGCCAGCAGTCGAGCAGGGGGCGGCTACACCTTC. The J gene is TRBJ1-2, the V gene TRBV6-4, with 8 bases lining up with TRBD1. Looked up from germline, CDR1 is MRHNA and CDR2 is SNTAGT. This CDR3 spans 12 amino acids. The junction had 4 bases not matched to a gene; V was cut back by 5 bases and J by 8 bases.

The rearrangement uses TRBV15 and TRBJ2-3; 7 nucleotides line up with TRBD1. J lost 2 bases, V lost 5 bases, and 10 bases had no gene match. CDR3 size: 16 residues. Germline V CDR1 and CDR2: LNHNV, YYDKDF (reference sequence). CDR3 in amino acids: CATSSRGQTYTDTQYF. The CDR3 DNA is TGTGCCACCAGCTCCCGGGGACAGACTTACACAGATACGCAGTATTTT.